The T cell receptor beta chain under discussion was sequenced for a study of CD8+ T cells in alopecia areata. Extraction of RNA preceded its reverse transcription into cDNA, which served as the sequencing template. Some clones are missing from TCRdb's copy, which holds only in-frame ones; the method was immunoSEQ multiplex PCR. The repertoire holds 70,000 or so clones, with 55% to 65% as singletons. This CDR3 is 13 amino acids long. The V and J ends lost 3 bases and 6 bases respectively, with 11 bases between them. Germline V gene sequence: CDR1 SGHAT, CDR2 FQDESV (reference sequence). This clone has just a few counts. Cell sorting on a FACSAria was used to separate CD4+ and CD8+ T cells from the PBMCs.

The receptor was derived from a human donor with alopecia areata. Sequenced material: CD8+ T cells sorted from blood, taken at week 0. J is TRBJ1-1 and V is TRBV11-1; D uncertain. For the CDR3, the DNA is TGTGCCAGCAGCTTTTCCCCGACGGCTGAAGCTTTCTTT. It encodes CASSFSPTAEAFF.